The 9 T cell receptor beta chains below all came from one sample that was sequenced in a study of blood T cell repertoires in COVID-19. Some clones are missing from TCRdb's copy, which holds only in-frame ones; the method was immunoSEQ multiplex PCR. The sample lists roughly 200,000 clones, approximately 85% occurring once. Material for sequencing was PBMCs or T cells enriched from blood (not recorded which). These receptors came from a man aged 35 to 55 who had recovered from COVID-19.

This chain connects TRBV7-3 to TRBJ1-6, with D possibly TRBD1 on 5 matching bases. CDR1 and CDR2 (germline): SGHTA, FQGTGA. The CDR3 extends over 14 amino acids. The V end was cut by 5 bases, the J end by 7 bases, with 12 bases between. CDR3 residues: CASSLDTLNSPLHF. In nucleotides, the CDR3 is TGTGCCAGCAGCCTGGACACACTGAATTCACCCCTCCACTTT.

The V and J genes are TRBV7-2 and TRBJ2-1, with 8 bases that match TRBD1. The V gene's germline CDR1 is SGHTA and CDR2 FQGNSA. V lost 2 bases and J lost 5; bases outside the gene matches: 17. This CDR3 has 19 amino acids. In DNA, the CDR3 is TGTGCCAGCAGCTTACCCCGGACAGGGCTGTACACGCAAAACAATGAGCAGTTCTTC. Its protein is CASSLPRTGLYTQNNEQFF.

The CDR3 sequence: CASSLGGQGAPYEQYV. CDR3 nucleotides: TGTGCCAGCAGCTTGGGGGGACAGGGGGCGCCCTACGAGCAGTACGTC. The chain carries TRBV5-5 and TRBJ2-7; the match to TRBD1 covers 12 bases. V was clipped by 0 bases and J by 2 bases; unmatched bases: 3. This CDR3 spans 16 amino acids. CDR1 is SGHKS, CDR2 YYEKEE, per germline (reference sequence).

The rearrangement links TRBV7-2 to TRBJ1-4; perhaps TRBD1 as D (5 bases). The V end lost 3 bases, the J end lost 8 bases, and 16 bases lay between the germline ends. The CDR3 is 15 residues long. The germline V gene encodes CDR1 SGHTA and CDR2 FQGNSA. CDR3 bases: TGTGCCAGCAGCTTCCGCGGGGGGACGAGCGAAAAACTGTTTTTT. Amino acids: CASSFRGGTSEKLFF.

The V and J genes are TRBV6-5 and TRBJ2-1; 10 nucleotides align to TRBD2. The CDR3 runs to 15 residues. CDR1 is MNHEY, CDR2 SVGAGI, per germline. V lost 6 bases, J lost 2 bases, and 4 bases stayed unmatched. The CDR3 bases are TGTGCCAGCAGCCAACTAGCGGGGACCTACAATGAGCAGTTCTTC. This gives the protein CASSQLAGTYNEQFF.

The genes are TRBV24-1 and TRBJ2-1, with TRBD2 as a possible D gene (6 bases). This CDR3 has 13 amino acids. V lost 5 bases and J lost 8, with 12 bases in between. The germline V gene has CDR1 KGHDR and CDR2 SFDVKD. The DNA of the CDR3 is TGTGCCACCAGTGGACTAGTCACAGATGAGCAGTTCTTC. Amino acid sequence: CATSGLVTDEQFF.

This rearrangement joins TRBV7-8 to TRBJ1-1; D gene uncertain. The length of the CDR3 is 14 residues. The V end was cut by 0 bases, the J end by 1 base, with 6 bases between. Germline V gene lookup returns CDR1 SGHVS and CDR2 FQNEAQ. For the CDR3, the DNA is TGTGCCAGCAGCTTAGCGCCGGGGAACACTGAAGCTTTCTTT. Protein: CASSLAPGNTEAFF.

The chain employs TRBV4-1 and TRBJ2-1; 7 positions agree with TRBD2. With 1 base clipped from V and 14 bases from J, the junction kept 14 bases outside the gene matches. In germline, CDR1 is MGHRA, CDR2 YSYEKL. The CDR3 contains 15 residues. The DNA of the CDR3 is TGCGCCAGCAGCCAAGCGTATAGTTGGGAGGGTCGTGAGTTCTTC. Translation gives CASSQAYSWEGREFF.

The chain joins TRBV7-2 to TRBJ1-3, with D maybe TRBD1 (5 bases). The V and J ends lost 5 bases and 0 bases respectively, with 11 bases between them. This CDR3 region has 15 residues. The V gene's germline CDR1 is SGHTA and CDR2 FQGNSA. This CDR3 reads CASSPRQHSGNTIYF. The CDR3 nucleotides read TGTGCCAGCAGCCCTCGACAGCACTCTGGAAACACCATATATTTT.